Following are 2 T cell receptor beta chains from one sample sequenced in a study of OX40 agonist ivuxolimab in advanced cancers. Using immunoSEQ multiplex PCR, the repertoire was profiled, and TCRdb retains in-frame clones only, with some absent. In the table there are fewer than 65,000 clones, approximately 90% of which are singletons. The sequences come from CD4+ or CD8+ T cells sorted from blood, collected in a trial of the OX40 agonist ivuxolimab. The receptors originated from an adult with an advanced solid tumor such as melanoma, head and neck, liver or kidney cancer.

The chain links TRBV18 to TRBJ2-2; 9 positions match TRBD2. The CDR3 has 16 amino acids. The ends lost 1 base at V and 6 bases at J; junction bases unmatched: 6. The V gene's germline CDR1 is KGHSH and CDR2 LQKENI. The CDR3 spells CASSPLSGRIAGELFF. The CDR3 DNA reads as TGTGCCAGCTCACCACTTAGCGGGAGAATCGCCGGGGAGCTGTTTTTT.

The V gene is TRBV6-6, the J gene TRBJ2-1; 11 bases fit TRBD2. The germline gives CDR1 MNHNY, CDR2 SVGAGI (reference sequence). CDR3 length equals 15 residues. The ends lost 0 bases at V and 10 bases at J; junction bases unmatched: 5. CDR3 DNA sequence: TGTGCCAGCAGTTACTCTAGCGGGGGGGCGAACGAGCAGTTCTTC. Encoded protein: CASSYSSGGANEQFF.